Given below is one T cell receptor (beta chain) in context. Its antigen is currently unknown. TCRdb's copy holds only in-frame clones and misses some; the assay was immunoSEQ multiplex PCR. The sample carries more than 13,000 clones, 70% to 80% recorded once. The CDR3 runs to 12 residues. Germline values: CDR1 MNHEY, CDR2 SVGAGI. Trimming shortened V by 8 bases and J by 0 bases, and 8 bases separated the two germline ends. The data derive from a study of vaccination effects on CD4 cells after COVID-19. As for the study in general: Post-vaccine specimens arrived a median 72 days past the second dose.

Before any sequencing was done, the ViraFEST assay used viral peptide pools to expand antigen-specific CD4+ T cells. Following 10 days of culture, CD4+ T cells were isolated. All participants had two doses of either the BNT162b2 or mRNA-1273 vaccine. Absence of prior SARS-CoV-2 infection characterized the vaccine recipients, who showed negative nucleocapsid antibodies. Study-wide points: Researchers reported few convalescent patients and no early post-infection timepoints in the study.

The V call is TRBV6-5, the J call TRBJ2-7; D uncertain. This clonotype was obtained from a human donor who received a COVID-19 vaccine. The sequencing used CD4+ T cells from PBMCs cultured with HCoV-NL63 spike peptides, collected after COVID-19 vaccination. In nucleotides, the CDR3 is TGTGCCAGCCTAAGGGCCTCCTACGAGCAGTACTTC. Encoded protein: CASLRASYEQYF.